This T cell receptor (beta chain) was captured in a study of tumor-infiltrating lymphocytes in oesophageal squamous cell carcinoma. Each CDR3 protein gets one entry after TCRdb re-called the PCR reads with MiXCR. This table holds about 25,000 distinct CDR3 sequences, roughly 35% found once. Per germline, CDR1 LGHNA and CDR2 YSLEER. This CDR3 is 16 amino acids long. V shed 1 base and J 15 bases; nucleotides not matched to a gene: 14. Source material: esophageal tumor tissue. The TCR was taken from a male donor with esophageal squamous cell carcinoma. V and J are TRBV4-3 and TRBJ2-4, with 11 bases lining up with TRBD2. The CDR3 region is CASSQGTSGFTGELYF. DNA of the CDR3: TGCGCCAGCAGCCAAGGGACTAGCGGGTTCACCGGGGAGCTGTACTTC.